This TCR beta chain was sequenced during a study of T cell responses to AZD1222 COVID-19 vaccine. Across the study: Investigators merged groups given second doses at roughly 4 or roughly 12 weeks. Whole-study results and caveats: The donors showed a predominance of white British ancestry and of females, with possible underestimation of clonal diversity.

TCRdb's copy holds only in-frame clones and misses some; the assay was immunoSEQ multiplex PCR. In the table there are some 62,000 clones, roughly three quarters of which are singletons. In the case of this clone: Its antigen is as yet unknown.

The sequencing here drew on peripheral blood, taken on day 0 of AZD1222 vaccination. The clonotype was recovered from an adult in good health.

The CDR3 sequence: CASSINGQDINYGYTF. CDR3 in DNA: TGTGCCAGTAGTATCAACGGACAGGACATTAACTATGGCTACACCTTC. The chain carries TRBV19 and TRBJ1-2, with 7 bases aligning to TRBD1. The trim removed 3 bases at V and 1 base at J, leaving 8 bases unmatched. This CDR3 is 16 amino acids long. Germline values: CDR1 LNHDA, CDR2 SQIVND (reference sequence).